The sequence of this T cell receptor beta chain was determined in a study of identical twins. General study points: For zero-insertion analyses, partial confounding could come from invariant MAIT and iNKT cells. Twin pairs had excess sharing that was weaker in beta out-of-frame sequences.

It was template switching that added a universal primer site, and there were unique molecular identifiers on the cDNA. One entry per CDR3 protein, called by TCRdb with MiXCR from the 5' RACE reads. The table records 1.5 million to 2 million distinct CDR3 sequences, roughly 35% of them present only once. This CDR3 comprises 17 residues. Trimming took 0 bases from V and 0 from J; bases not matched to a gene: 5. Germline CDR1 is DFQATT and CDR2 is SNEGSKA (reference sequence). In every case, the donor was a healthy Caucasian. Points on this clonotype: What it recognizes is unknown.

This receptor was identified in a newborn girl in good health. The V and J genes are TRBV20-1 and TRBJ1-1; TRBD1 aligns across 12 bases. Sequencing input: cord blood. The CDR3 DNA is TGCAGTGCTAGAGACCGGGACAGGGGGCACATGAACACTGAAGCTTTCTTT. This translates into CSARDRDRGHMNTEAFF.